Following are 17 T cell receptor beta chains from one sample sequenced in a study of blood T cell repertoires in COVID-19. Sequencing was performed with immunoSEQ multiplex PCR; in TCRdb, only in-frame clones are kept and a portion is missing. The table has some 220,000 clones, 70% to 85% seen once. Sequenced material: peripheral blood. The receptors were sampled from a man between 50 and 59 years old with active or convalescent COVID-19.

V is TRBV6-1 and J is TRBJ2-3, with 8 nucleotides matching TRBD1. V dropped 1 base and J dropped 2; count of bases not matched to a gene: 5. Germline CDR1 is MNHNS and CDR2 is SASEGT. The CDR3 is made up of 16 amino acids. The CDR3 reads CASSEVHRGNTDTQYF. The CDR3, as DNA: TGTGCCAGCAGTGAAGTCCACAGGGGGAACACAGATACGCAGTATTTT.

This clone has a handful of counts. This sequence joins TRBV9 and TRBJ1-2; weak D call: TRBD1 (6 bases). The CDR3 runs to 13 residues. V dropped 4 bases and J dropped 8 bases, with 15 bases sitting between them. Germline assignment: CDR1 SGDLS and CDR2 YYNGEE. CDR3 region: CASSPRTAGGYTF. The CDR3 nucleotides are TGTGCCAGCAGCCCCCGGACAGCGGGAGGCTACACCTTC.

This chain connects TRBV4-3 to TRBJ2-2; a weak D match, TRBD2 (5 bases). V lost 1 base and J 10 bases, leaving 19 bases between the germline ends. CDR1 LGHNA and CDR2 YSLEER come from the germline V gene. This CDR3 spans 16 amino acids. The CDR3 nucleotides read TGCGCCAGCAGCCAAGCCGTATTACGGGATCAACCGGAGCTGTTTTTT. Translating gives CASSQAVLRDQPELFF.

V gene TRBV7-9 combines with J gene TRBJ1-1; the D is unclear. The CDR3 is made up of 14 amino acids. V lost 2 bases to trimming and J lost 1 base, with 8 bases between them. CDR1 is SEHNR and CDR2 is FQNEAQ in the germline V gene (reference sequence). The CDR3 here is CASSLLAGNTEAFF. CDR3 coding DNA: TGTGCCAGCAGCTTACTGGCAGGGAACACTGAAGCTTTCTTT.

Only a few counts were recorded for this clone. The J gene is TRBJ2-5, the V gene TRBV11-3; no clear D. Deletions cut 0 bases from V and 2 bases from J, with 4 bases between. Germline CDR1 and CDR2: SGHNT and YENEEA. This CDR3 spans 13 amino acids. CDR3 in DNA: TGTGCCAGCAGCTTAGAATCTCAAGAGACCCAGTACTTC. This encodes CASSLESQETQYF.

The chain links TRBV30 to TRBJ1-1; D is unresolved. The CDR3 has 14 residues. V lost 3 bases, J lost 0 bases, and 11 bases lay in between. The germline CDR1 and CDR2 sequences are GTSNPN and SVGIG (reference sequence). The CDR3 protein is CAWREESMNTEAFF. Written as DNA, the CDR3 is TGTGCCTGGAGGGAGGAGAGCATGAACACTGAAGCTTTCTTT.

This chain joins TRBV25-1 and TRBJ2-5; 9 bases fit TRBD1. The CDR3 spans 16 residues. Per germline, CDR1 MGHDK and CDR2 SYGVNS. Trimming at V came to 4 bases and at J to 6 bases, leaving 12 bases not matched to a gene. For the CDR3, the DNA is TGTGCCAGCAGTGGGGACAGGGAGTGGTTCGGGCAGACCCAGTACTTC. Encoded protein: CASSGDREWFGQTQYF.

The rearrangement uses TRBV5-4 and TRBJ2-5, with D maybe TRBD2 (7 bases). This CDR3 spans 14 amino acids. Trimming took off 1 base at V and 3 bases at J, with 10 bases between the two ends. Looked up from germline, CDR1 is SGHNT and CDR2 is YYREEE (reference sequence). CDR3 DNA: TGTGCCAGCAGCTTGCGGGGGGCTGAAGAGACCCAGTACTTC. Its protein product is CASSLRGAEETQYF.

This chain connects TRBV3-1 (or the pseudogene TRBV3-2) to TRBJ2-7, with D perhaps matching TRBD2 (5 bases). The CDR3 length is 16 residues. Germline CDR1 reads LGHDT; CDR2 reads YNNKEL (reference sequence). Deletions cut 4 bases from V and 0 bases from J, with 16 bases between. CDR3 region: CASSPGGYSLSYEQYF. The CDR3 nucleotides are TGTGCCAGCAGCCCAGGAGGCTACAGTCTCTCCTACGAGCAGTACTTC.

This clone was seen more than once but under ten times. The chain couples TRBV7-2 to TRBJ1-2; 8 nucleotides agree with TRBD1. V was clipped by 5 bases and J by 4 bases; unmatched bases: 6. Germline CDR1 reads SGHTA; CDR2 reads FQGNSA. CDR3 length: 14 amino acids. CDR3: CASSATTGAYGYTF. In DNA, the CDR3 is TGTGCCAGCAGCGCCACGACAGGGGCCTATGGCTACACCTTC.

This chain connects TRBV2 to TRBJ2-7; 10 positions match TRBD1. CDR1 SNHLY and CDR2 FYNNEI come from the germline V gene. Germline trimming cut 7 bases from V and 3 bases from J; bases unmatched to any gene: 9. The CDR3 consists of 15 residues. As DNA, the CDR3 is TGTGCCAGCACTCCGGGACAGGGGAGCCTCTACGAGCAGTACGTC. Its protein product is CASTPGQGSLYEQYV.

The J gene is TRBJ1-2, the V gene TRBV5-5; no reliable D call. Germline CDR1 SGHKS, CDR2 YYEKEE (reference sequence). Trimming cost V 0 bases and J 4 bases, with 10 bases left between them. This CDR3 spans 14 amino acids. The CDR3 is CASSLGVGVYGYTF. The CDR3 DNA sequence: TGTGCCAGCAGCTTGGGCGTGGGAGTCTATGGCTACACCTTC.

The CDR3 sequence is CAISQDISGNTIYF. For the CDR3, the DNA is TGTGCCATCAGCCAGGACATCTCTGGAAACACCATATATTTT. The rearrangement links TRBV10-3 to TRBJ1-3; D is possibly TRBD1 (5 bases). The V end lost 6 bases, the J end lost 0 bases, and 9 bases lay between the germline ends. The germline V gene encodes CDR1 ENHRY and CDR2 SYGVKD. The CDR3 runs to 14 residues.

The chain uses TRBV5-1 and TRBJ2-3; 10 bases map to TRBD2. The CDR3 is made up of 16 amino acids. The germline gives CDR1 SGHRS, CDR2 YFSETQ. V shed 6 bases, J shed 2 bases, and the junction held 9 bases outside the gene matches. CDR3 nucleotides: TGCGCCAGCAAAACCTTAGCGGGGGGATCCACAGATACGCAGTATTTT. This sequence encodes CASKTLAGGSTDTQYF. Together with reference TRBV5-1 and TRBJ2-3, the CDR3 gives the full variable domain: KAGVTQTPRYLIKTRGQQVTLSCSPISGHRSVSWYQQTPGQGLQFLFEYFSETQRNKGNFPGRFSGRQFSNSRSEMNVSTLELGDSALYLCASKTLAGGSTDTQYFGPGTRLTVL.

The chain couples TRBV27 to TRBJ2-3; TRBD2 matches 7 bases. The CDR3 is 16 residues long. J lost 6 bases, V lost 2 bases, and 11 bases had no gene match. The V gene's germline CDR1 is MNHEY and CDR2 SMNVEV (reference sequence). The CDR3 DNA sequence: TGTGCCAGCAGTTTAAGGAGCGGGGATTTGTTGGATACGCAGTATTTT. Protein product: CASSLRSGDLLDTQYF.

This sequence joins TRBV5-1 and TRBJ2-2, with TRBD2 matching 10 bases. CDR1 SGHRS and CDR2 YFSETQ come from the germline V gene. The CDR3 has 15 amino acids. After removal of 9 bases from V and 6 bases from J, the junction contained 11 bases not matched to a gene. The CDR3 spells CATSSTSGAPGELFF. CDR3 DNA sequence: TGCGCCACCTCATCCACTAGCGGGGCCCCCGGGGAGCTGTTTTTT.

The chain uses TRBV9 and TRBJ2-1; the D gene is possibly TRBD2 (6 bases). CDR3 size: 14 residues. Germline V CDR1 and CDR2: SGDLS, YYNGEE. Between the trimmed V and J ends, which lost 0 bases and 5 bases, there was a span of 9 bases. In DNA, the CDR3 is TGTGCCAGCAGCGTAGGGGGACTCAACAATGAGCAGTTCTTC. Encoded protein: CASSVGGLNNEQFF.